These 13 T cell receptor beta chains were sequenced from one sample in a study of blood T cell repertoires in COVID-19. Measured with immunoSEQ multiplex PCR; TCRdb has only the in-frame clones, and not every one. The data contain roughly 180,000 clones, 86% of them seen just once; the ten biggest clones take up around 8.6%. Sequencing was carried out using PBMCs or T cells enriched from blood (not recorded which). The receptors were sampled from a woman under 40 who had recovered from COVID-19.

The chain recombines TRBV5-1 with TRBJ2-2; TRBD1 agrees at 9 bases. This CDR3 region has 15 residues. The V gene's germline CDR1 is SGHRS and CDR2 YFSETQ. Losses at the gene ends were 4 bases for V and 1 base for J; bases not matched to a gene: 2. The CDR3 loop reads CASSLDRGNTGELFF. CDR3 DNA: TGCGCCAGCAGCCTGGACAGGGGGAACACCGGGGAGCTGTTTTTT.

V is TRBV28 and J is TRBJ1-6; D gene uncertain. Looked up from germline, CDR1 is MDHEN and CDR2 is SYDVKM. Trimming stripped 7 bases from V and 8 bases from J, with 18 bases between. This CDR3 spans 15 amino acids. In DNA form, the CDR3 reads TGTGCCAGCACCCTCGACCGAGGGTTCTATTCACCCCTCCACTTT. This encodes CASTLDRGFYSPLHF.

V gene TRBV11-2 combines with J gene TRBJ2-7; tentative D call: TRBD2 (5 bases). The V end lost 5 bases, the J end lost 3 bases, and 11 bases lay between the germline ends. In germline, CDR1 is SGHAT, CDR2 FQNNGV. The CDR3 consists of 13 residues. The CDR3 here is CASSEREYYEQYF. CDR3 nucleotide sequence: TGTGCCAGCAGCGAAAGGGAGTACTACGAGCAGTACTTC.

V usage is TRBV9 and J usage is TRBJ2-7; D might be TRBD2 (5 bases). CDR3 length equals 13 residues. Trimming left V 4 bases short and J 2 bases short, with 10 bases between. The germline V gene encodes CDR1 SGDLS and CDR2 YYNGEE. CDR3 DNA: TGTGCCAGCAGCATGTCCGGGACCTACGAGCAGTACTTC. This gives the protein CASSMSGTYEQYF. Together with reference TRBV9 and TRBJ2-7, the CDR3 gives the full variable domain: DSGVTQTPKHLITATGQRVTLRCSPRSGDLSVYWYQQSLDQGLQFLIQYYNGEERAKGNILERFSAQQFPDLHSELNLSSLELGDSALYFCASSMSGTYEQYFGPGTRLTVT.

This clone was picked up one time. J is TRBJ1-1 and V is TRBV6-5; 7 bases are a match to TRBD1. The CDR3 spans 12 residues. Looked up from germline, CDR1 is MNHEY and CDR2 is SVGAGI. The J segment lost 6 bases and the V segment lost 6 bases, leaving 4 bases of the junction unmatched. The DNA for the CDR3 is TGTGCCAGCAGCCGCGGGACAGCTGAAGCTTTCTTT. Amino acids: CASSRGTAEAFF.

CDR3 loop: CASSISVSNQPQHF. The CDR3 DNA follows: TGTGCCAGTAGTATTAGTGTTAGCAATCAGCCCCAGCATTTT. The rearrangement links TRBV19 to TRBJ1-5; no definite D call. Germline values: CDR1 LNHDA, CDR2 SQIVND (reference sequence). This CDR3 has 14 amino acids. With 3 bases removed from V and 0 bases from J, the gap between germline ends came to 6 bases.

The rearrangement uses TRBV5-8 and TRBJ1-2; 7 positions match TRBD1. V gave up 4 bases and J gave up 6 bases; unmatched junction bases: 15. There are 16 residues in the CDR3. Germline loops: CDR1 SGHTS, CDR2 YDEGEE. The CDR3 bases are TGTGCCAGCAGCCTACACTTACAGGGGCCGCTGAATGGCTACACCTTC. It specifies CASSLHLQGPLNGYTF.

This sequence joins TRBV27 and TRBJ1-1; a weak D match, TRBD1 (6 bases). The germline V and J ends were trimmed by 3 bases and 5 bases, with 13 bases remaining between them. Germline V CDR1 and CDR2: MNHEY, SMNVEV (reference sequence). The CDR3 has 14 residues. CDR3 coding DNA: TGTGCCAGCAGTTTTGCTGGGAGGGGGACTGAAGCTTTCTTT. Protein: CASSFAGRGTEAFF.

The chain joins TRBV19 to TRBJ1-2; weak D call: TRBD1 (5 bases). This CDR3 has 12 residues. Germline values: CDR1 LNHDA, CDR2 SQIVND (reference sequence). The V and J ends lost 5 bases and 8 bases respectively, with 12 bases between them. The CDR3 DNA sequence: TGTGCCAGTAGTCGGGGGGATACCGGCTACACCTTC. It codes for CASSRGDTGYTF.

J is TRBJ2-7 and V is TRBV10-3, with 7 nucleotides matching TRBD1. The CDR3 spans 12 residues. The V gene end was trimmed by 6 bases and the J gene end by 4 bases; junction bases not matched to a gene: 3. Looked up from germline, CDR1 is ENHRY and CDR2 is SYGVKD. In nucleotides, the CDR3 is TGTGCCATCAGAAACAGGGGTTACGAGCAGTACTTC. Its protein product is CAIRNRGYEQYF.

V usage is TRBV2 and J usage is TRBJ1-6; TRBD1 agrees at 10 bases. The J segment lost 14 bases and the V segment lost 3 bases, leaving 10 bases of the junction unmatched. Germline CDR1 SNHLY, CDR2 FYNNEI. This CDR3 region has 15 residues. The CDR3 region is CASSEPGQGPGSLHF. The DNA for the CDR3 is TGTGCCAGCAGTGAGCCGGGACAGGGGCCTGGATCCCTCCACTTT.

V is TRBV27 and J is TRBJ1-6; D is possibly TRBD1 (6 bases). V gave up 10 bases and J gave up 9 bases, with 16 bases separating them. The CDR3 contains 13 residues. The germline V gene encodes CDR1 MNHEY and CDR2 SMNVEV (reference sequence). The CDR3 reads CATSAGGSSPLHF. DNA of the CDR3: TGTGCCACCTCGGCGGGGGGCAGTTCACCCCTCCACTTT.

The chain uses TRBV5-1 and TRBJ1-1; 9 bases are a match to TRBD1. Germline values: CDR1 SGHRS, CDR2 YFSETQ. The CDR3 totals 17 residues. V lost 5 bases and J lost 4; bases outside the gene matches: 15. The CDR3 coding sequence is TGCGCCAGCAGACCTCCGGGACAGGGAGGCATTATCACTGAAGCTTTCTTT. This codes for CASRPPGQGGIITEAFF.